These 23 T cell receptor beta chains were sequenced from one sample in a study of blood T cells in healthy people across ages. A sample-barcoded 5' primer and a J-beta primer mix were used in a second PCR of roughly 7 to 11 cycles. One entry per CDR3 protein, called by TCRdb with MiXCR from the 5' RACE reads. The table includes fewer than 650,000 distinct CDR3 sequences, about 26% detected once. These data were also filed under a second study, of T cells of mothers and their children.

Sample: blood. Receptors were obtained from a boy younger than 10 in good health.

The genes are TRBV4-3 and TRBJ1-4; TRBD1 aligns across 7 bases. From germline, CDR1 is LGHNA and CDR2 YSLEER. The CDR3 spans 15 residues. The junction had 6 bases not matched to a gene; V was cut back by 0 bases and J by 8 bases. The CDR3, as DNA: TGCGCCAGCAGCCAAGAAGGGGGCTTGCGGGAAAAACTGTTTTTT. This sequence encodes CASSQEGGLREKLFF.

In this sample, this clonotype turned up a few times. DNA of the CDR3: TGCAGTGCTAGTTCTGGGAGGGGGAGGAATGAGCAGTTCTTC. Encoded protein: CSASSGRGRNEQFF. The chain combines TRBV20-1 with TRBJ2-5, with D possibly TRBD2 on 7 matching bases. The J call is in doubt because the DNA end fits TRBJ2-1 better. CDR3 length equals 14 residues. The germline V gene has CDR1 DFQATT and CDR2 SNEGSKA (reference sequence).

The genes are TRBV20-1 and TRBJ1-2; no firm D call. The CDR3 sequence is 12 residues long. Germline V gene lookup returns CDR1 DFQATT and CDR2 SNEGSKA (reference sequence). V was cut by 6 bases and J by 5 bases, with 13 bases left in between. The CDR3 here is CSATPERYGYTF. In nucleotides, the CDR3 is TGCAGTGCCACTCCCGAGCGGTATGGCTACACCTTC.

The chain uses TRBV9 and TRBJ2-2; D is unclear. Germline V gives CDR1 SGDLS, CDR2 YYNGEE. The CDR3 runs 14 residues. Trimming left V 0 bases short and J 1 base short, with 4 bases between. The CDR3 DNA reads as TGTGCCAGCAGCGTAGCAGTGAACACCGGGGAGCTGTTTTTT. Protein: CASSVAVNTGELFF.

In this sample, this clonotype turned up a few times. The chain has TRBV20-1 and TRBJ2-7, with TRBD1 identical over 8 bases. The CDR3 consists of 16 residues. The V gene's germline CDR1 is DFQATT and CDR2 SNEGSKA (reference sequence). Trimming at V came to 1 base and at J to 3 bases, leaving 11 bases not matched to a gene. CDR3 loop: CSARAFGQGANYEQYF. The CDR3 bases are TGCAGTGCTAGAGCATTTGGGCAGGGGGCTAACTACGAGCAGTACTTC.

This clonotype was observed a few times. This chain connects TRBV12-3 or TRBV12-4 to TRBJ2-6; no clear D gene. Trimming shortened V by 7 bases and J by 0 bases, and 4 bases separated the two germline ends. The CDR3 runs 13 residues. The CDR3 DNA follows: TGTGCCAGCAATCCCTCTGGGGCCAACGTCCTGACTTTC. Amino acid sequence: CASNPSGANVLTF.

This chain connects TRBV2 to TRBJ2-7, with D perhaps TRBD1 (6 bases). The CDR3 spans 11 residues. V was shortened by 8 bases and J by 4 bases, with 9 bases between the two germline ends. In germline, CDR1 is SNHLY, CDR2 FYNNEI. The CDR3 is CASEQGYEQYF. The CDR3 coding sequence is TGTGCCAGCGAACAGGGTTACGAGCAGTACTTC.

Details on this clonotype: A much more abundant neighbour one base away suggests this may be a read error. The chain carries TRBV3-1 and TRBJ2-3, with TRBD2 matching over 9 bases. The CDR3 covers 15 residues. Per the germline V gene, CDR1 is LGHDT and CDR2 is YNNKEL (reference sequence). This CDR3 is CANSQASGDTDTQYF. CDR3 in DNA: TGTGCCAACAGCCAAGCTAGCGGGGACACAGATACGCAGTATTTT.

A note on this clonotype: At one end, the junction sequence differs from germline, possibly due to a read error. V is TRBV7-7 and J is TRBJ2-3; TRBD2 agrees at 11 bases. The CDR3 runs to 15 residues. The V gene's germline CDR1 is SSHAT and CDR2 FNYEAQ (reference sequence). CDR3 DNA: TGTGCTAGCAGCGCGGGACTAGCGGTTTCAGATACGCAGTATTTT. This codes for CASSAGLAVSDTQYF.

The sample holds a few counts of this clonotype. The chain couples TRBV19 to TRBJ1-1, with 10 positions matching TRBD1. V trimming: 9 bases; J trimming: 5 bases; junction bases outside the gene matches: 9. Germline CDR1 and CDR2: LNHDA and SQIVND (reference sequence). The length of the CDR3 is 14 residues. CDR3 DNA: TGTGCCAGCAAACTCGGACAGGGGGGAACTGAAGCTTTCTTT. It codes for CASKLGQGGTEAFF.

The genes are TRBV3-1 and TRBJ2-5, with 12 bases matching TRBD2. There are 14 residues in the CDR3. The V segment lost 4 bases and the J segment 6 bases; nucleotides outside the gene matches: 3. From germline, CDR1 is LGHDT and CDR2 YNNKEL (reference sequence). The CDR3 here is CASSLGLAGQTQYF. CDR3 bases: TGTGCCAGCAGCCTAGGACTAGCGGGGCAGACCCAGTACTTC.

Notes on this clonotype: One end of the junction is discordant with germline, which a read error may explain. The V and J genes are TRBV5-4 and TRBJ2-1, with TRBD2 matching over 12 bases. Per germline, CDR1 SGHNT and CDR2 YYREEE (reference sequence). CDR3 size: 20 residues. The CDR3 DNA sequence: TGTGCTAGCAGCTTGAGACCCGGACTAGCGGGAAGAAGCTCCTACAATGAGCAGTTCTTC. Translation: CASSLRPGLAGRSSYNEQFF.

The chain couples TRBV5-6 to TRBJ1-1; 7 positions agree with TRBD1. CDR3 length equals 16 residues. Germline V gives CDR1 SGHDT, CDR2 YYEEEE. J gave up 9 bases and V 0 bases, and 14 bases lay outside the gene matches. The CDR3 nucleotides read TGTGCCAGCAGCTTGGAGACCATCAGGGACAGCGAAAAAGCTTTCTTT. Encoded protein: CASSLETIRDSEKAFF.

The rearrangement uses TRBV20-1 and TRBJ2-3; TRBD2 aligns across 9 bases. Germline-derived CDR1 and CDR2 are DFQATT and SNEGSKA (reference sequence). Trimming removed 0 bases from V and 2 bases from J; junction bases left unmatched: 12. The CDR3 is made up of 18 amino acids. The CDR3 reads CSARDSARIAGVTDTQYF. CDR3 DNA: TGCAGTGCTAGAGATTCGGCTCGGATAGCGGGGGTCACAGATACGCAGTATTTT.

This clonotype was counted a few times. The chain has TRBV7-6 and TRBJ2-5, with D perhaps TRBD1 or TRBD2 (6 bases each). The germline V gene encodes CDR1 SGHVS and CDR2 FNYEAQ. The V end lost 4 bases, the J end lost 4 bases, and 16 bases lay between the germline ends. The CDR3 is 15 amino acids. The chain's CDR3 is CASSSQLGGGETQYF. The DNA for the CDR3 is TGTGCCAGCAGCTCCCAACTAGGAGGGGGAGAGACCCAGTACTTC.

The chain couples TRBV6-5 to TRBJ2-6; TRBD1 or TRBD2 may be the D gene (5 bases each). The CDR3 is 18 amino acids. Trimming took off 3 bases at V and 2 bases at J, with 17 bases between the two ends. Germline values: CDR1 MNHEY, CDR2 SVGAGI. The CDR3, as DNA: TGTGCCAGCAGTTATAAGGCAGGGAGTGGTGCTGGGGCCAACGTCCTGACTTTC. It encodes CASSYKAGSGAGANVLTF.

The CDR3 sequence: CASSYGGSGASTDTQYF. As DNA, the CDR3 is TGTGCCAGCAGTTATGGGGGGAGCGGGGCTAGCACAGATACGCAGTATTTT. The chain recombines TRBV6-6 with TRBJ2-3; 7 bases map to TRBD2. From germline, CDR1 is MNHNY and CDR2 SVGAGI (reference sequence). V lost 3 bases, J lost 0 bases, and 9 bases stayed unmatched. The CDR3 runs to 17 residues.

This chain uses TRBV30 with TRBJ2-1, with 10 positions matching TRBD2. Germline V lookup: CDR1 GTSNPN, CDR2 SVGIG (reference sequence). With V trimmed by 3 bases and J by 1 base, 9 bases remained unmatched. The CDR3 spans 17 residues. The CDR3 spells CAWRSSGSSGSYNEQFF. The CDR3 DNA sequence: TGTGCCTGGAGGTCTAGCGGGAGTAGTGGGTCCTACAATGAGCAGTTCTTC. Together with reference TRBV30 and TRBJ2-1, the CDR3 gives the full variable domain: SQTIHQWPATLVQPVGSPLSLECTVEGTSNPNLYWYRQAAGRGLQLLFYSVGIGQISSEVPQNLSASRPQDRQFILSSKKLLLSDSGFYLCAWRSSGSSGSYNEQFFGPGTRLTVL.

This clonotype was seen only a few times. V and J are TRBV24-1 and TRBJ2-5; 7 nucleotides align to TRBD2. The J call is doubtful: the DNA matches TRBJ2-1 better. This CDR3 is built from 13 residues. In germline, CDR1 is KGHDR, CDR2 SFDVKD. In nucleotides, the CDR3 is TGTGCCACCAGTGAATACGGGACTATTGAGCAGTTCTTC. This gives the protein CATSEYGTIEQFF.

The sample holds one count of this clonotype. The chain has TRBV5-5 and TRBJ2-5, with D perhaps being TRBD1 or TRBD2 (5 bases each). Trimming left V 6 bases short and J 2 bases short, with 17 bases between. Germline V CDR1 and CDR2: SGHKS, YYEKEE (reference sequence). CDR3 length: 15 amino acids. The CDR3 region is CASNRGASPQETQYF. The CDR3 coding sequence is TGTGCCAGCAACAGAGGGGCATCTCCTCAAGAGACCCAGTACTTC.

This clonotype was seen a handful of times. This sequence joins TRBV7-9 and TRBJ2-7, with TRBD1 identical over 11 bases. Trimming removed 2 bases from V and 9 bases from J; junction bases left unmatched: 6. Germline assignment: CDR1 SEHNR and CDR2 FQNEAQ (reference sequence). This CDR3 has 14 residues. The CDR3 region is CASSLSYGTGGQYF. CDR3 coding DNA: TGTGCCAGCAGCTTATCGTACGGGACAGGGGGGCAGTACTTC.

The chain carries TRBV9 and TRBJ2-3; perhaps D is TRBD1 or TRBD2 (6 bases each). Germline-derived CDR1 and CDR2 are SGDLS and YYNGEE. The CDR3 extends over 16 amino acids. Trimming took off 2 bases at V and 2 bases at J, with 15 bases between the two ends. The CDR3 loop is CASSVEGGIPTDTQYF. The DNA of the CDR3 is TGTGCCAGCAGCGTCGAAGGGGGGATTCCCACAGATACGCAGTATTTT. Supplemented by reference TRBV9 and TRBJ2-3, the full variable domain reads DSGVTQTPKHLITATGQRVTLRCSPRSGDLSVYWYQQSLDQGLQFLIQYYNGEERAKGNILERFSAQQFPDLHSELNLSSLELGDSALYFCASSVEGGIPTDTQYFGPGTRLTVL.

This clonotype was found a few times. This sequence joins TRBV7-9 and TRBJ1-3, with a possible D match to TRBD1 (5 bases). This CDR3 contains 14 residues. Trimming took off 5 bases at V and 0 bases at J, with 8 bases between the two ends. Germline CDR1 SEHNR, CDR2 FQNEAQ (reference sequence). CDR3 sequence (DNA): TGTGCCAGCAGCCAGGACACCTCTGGAAACACCATATATTTT. Translation gives CASSQDTSGNTIYF. The complete variable domain, with remaining parts taken from reference TRBV7-9 and TRBJ1-3, reads DTGVSQNPRHKITKRGQNVTFRCDPISEHNRLYWYRQTLGQGPEFLTYFQNEAQLEKSRLLSDRFSAERPKGSFSTLEIQRTEQGDSAMYLCASSQDTSGNTIYFGEGSWLTVV.